A selection of T cell receptor beta chains follows, all from one sample in a study of blood T cell repertoires in COVID-19. The method was immunoSEQ multiplex PCR; TCRdb's version includes in-frame clones alone and lacks a portion of them. The sample has roughly 250,000 clones; around 87% are singletons. Sequenced material: PBMCs or T cells enriched from blood (not recorded which). Receptors were obtained from a woman under 40 with acute COVID-19. CDR3s include the opening cysteine and the closing phenylalanine or tryptophan. Fields, in order: D gene, CDR3 length, clone size, V gene, J gene, CDR3 protein, CDR3 DNA. The D gene is left open where the match is weak. The size entry is marked missing in some rows and otherwise reads once, few, many or a size class.

>TRBD1|17|NA|TRBV7-2|TRBJ2-3
CASSSFPGQGIPDTQYF
TGTGCCAGCAGTTCTTTCCCGGGACAGGGTATACCAGATACGCAGTATTTT
>TRBD1|14|once|TRBV5-1|TRBJ1-1
CASSLVTGDTEAFF
TGCGCCAGCAGCTTGGTTACAGGGGACACTGAAGCTTTCTTT
>NA|15|NA|TRBV7-6|TRBJ1-2
CASSLALSGDYGYTF
TGTGCCAGCAGCTTAGCGCTATCGGGGGACTATGGCTACACCTTC
>TRBD2|14|NA|TRBV7-2|TRBJ2-2
CASSTGLAAGELFF
TGTGCCAGCAGCACGGGACTAGCGGCCGGGGAGCTGTTTTTT
>NA|15|few|TRBV5-1|TRBJ1-1
CASSLRDNPGSEAFF
TGCGCCAGCAGCCTAAGGGACAACCCGGGGTCAGAAGCTTTCTTT
>NA|15|NA|TRBV6-1|TRBJ1-2
CASSDAGRVNYGYTF
TGTGCCAGCAGTGACGCAGGCAGGGTCAACTATGGCTACACCTTC
>NA|13|NA|TRBV6-5|TRBJ1-6
CASSQAFNSPLHF
TGTGCCAGCAGCCAGGCATTCAATTCACCCCTCCACTTT
>NA|15|NA|TRBV6-5|TRBJ2-7
CASSYSFRATYEQYF
TGTGCCAGCAGTTACTCTTTCAGGGCCACCTACGAGCAGTACTTC
>NA|13|few|TRBV3-1/TRBV3-2|TRBJ1-6
CASSKPGARPLHF
TGTGCCAGCAGCAAACCGGGAGCCCGACCCCTCCACTTT
>NA|13|once|TRBV4-1|TRBJ2-3
CASSQDNRDTQYF
TGCGCCAGCAGCCAAGACAACAGGGATACGCAGTATTTT
>TRBD2|16|once|TRBV19|TRBJ2-7
CASSIDRGLAGDEQYF
TGTGCCAGTAGTATAGATCGTGGTCTAGCGGGAGACGAGCAGTACTTC
>NA|13|NA|TRBV12-5|TRBJ2-2
CASGLVRAGELFF
TGTGCTAGTGGTTTGGTGAGGGCCGGGGAGCTGTTTTTT
>TRBD1|18|NA|TRBV2|TRBJ1-4
CASRKGQGARLFEEKLFF
TGTGCCAGCAGGAAGGGACAGGGGGCGCGTCTATTTGAAGAAAAACTGTTTTTT
>NA|14|once|TRBV24-1|TRBJ2-3
CATSDPRGSDTQYF
TGTGCCACCAGTGACCCGAGGGGGTCAGATACGCAGTATTTT
>TRBD1|15|NA|TRBV3-1/TRBV3-2|TRBJ1-1
CASSQGSGDRTEAFF
TGTGCCAGCAGCCAGGGGTCAGGGGACAGGACTGAAGCTTTCTTT
>TRBD2|16|NA|TRBV11-3|TRBJ2-5
CASSRTSGRGGETQYF
TGTGCCAGCTCCAGGACTAGCGGGAGAGGAGGGGAGACCCAGTACTTC
>TRBD2|15|NA|TRBV7-7|TRBJ2-1
CASSSLAGANNEQFF
TGTGCTAGCAGCTCTCTAGCGGGAGCAAACAATGAGCAGTTCTTC
>NA|12|NA|TRBV12-3/TRBV12-4|TRBJ2-2
CASRWLAGELFF
TGTGCCAGCAGGTGGCTTGCCGGGGAGCTGTTTTTT
>TRBD2|14|NA|TRBV6-5|TRBJ2-7
CASSTGGPVDEQYF
TGTGCCAGCAGCACGGGGGGGCCCGTGGACGAGCAGTACTTC
>TRBD1|16|NA|TRBV28|TRBJ1-5
CASSFQTGLGNQPQHF
TGTGCCAGCAGCTTCCAGACAGGGCTTGGCAATCAGCCCCAGCATTTT
>NA|12|NA|TRBV28|TRBJ1-1
CASSPGYTEAFF
TGTGCCAGCAGTCCAGGCTACACTGAAGCTTTCTTT
>NA|13|NA|TRBV6-5|TRBJ1-4
CASPGTSGEKLFF
TGTGCCAGCCCCGGGACATCTGGAGAAAAACTGTTTTTT
>TRBD1|15|NA|TRBV19|TRBJ1-5
CASTKTGLGNQPQHF
TGTGCCAGTACCAAGACAGGGCTAGGTAATCAGCCCCAGCATTTT
>TRBD2|14|NA|TRBV5-1|TRBJ2-1
CASSLGGGVYEQFF
TGCGCCAGCAGCTTGGGCGGGGGGGTCTATGAGCAGTTCTTC
>TRBD2|17|NA|TRBV18|TRBJ2-5
CASSLRLAGGLEETQYF
TGTGCCAGCTCACTCAGACTAGCGGGAGGGCTAGAAGAGACCCAGTACTTC
>NA|13|NA|TRBV30|TRBJ2-1
CAWSVGGTNEQFF
TGTGCCTGGAGTGTAGGAGGGACCAATGAGCAGTTCTTC
>TRBD1|18|NA|TRBV9|TRBJ2-2
CASSVRLTGQGNPGELFF
TGTGCCAGCAGCGTAAGGCTGACGGGACAGGGGAATCCCGGGGAGCTGTTTTTT
>TRBD1|14|NA|TRBV6-6|TRBJ1-2
CASSSDRGGYGYTF
TGTGCCAGCAGTTCTGACAGGGGAGGGTATGGCTACACCTTC
>TRBD1|16|NA|TRBV2|TRBJ1-1
CASKATGRNLNTEAFF
TGTGCCAGCAAGGCGACAGGGCGAAATCTGAACACTGAAGCTTTCTTT
>NA|14|once|TRBV5-4|TRBJ1-1
CASSPKGHNTEAFF
TGTGCCAGCAGCCCGAAGGGACACAACACTGAAGCTTTCTTT
>NA|12|NA|TRBV3-1/TRBV3-2|TRBJ1-2
CASRGARGGYTF
TGTGCCAGCCGCGGGGCTAGAGGTGGCTACACCTTC
>TRBD2|15|NA|TRBV9|TRBJ2-1
CASSGGGALYNEQFF
TGTGCCAGCAGTGGGGGAGGGGCGCTTTACAATGAGCAGTTCTTC
>TRBD1|15|NA|TRBV27|TRBJ2-2
CASSSGQGGTGELFF
TGTGCCAGCAGTTCGGGACAGGGAGGAACCGGGGAGCTGTTTTTT
>NA|15|NA|TRBV7-3|TRBJ2-7
CASSLTGGGFYEQYF
TGTGCCAGCAGCTTAACCGGAGGGGGCTTTTACGAGCAGTACTTC
>NA|13|once|TRBV2|TRBJ2-5
CASRGRQEETQYF
TGTGCCAGCAGAGGGAGACAGGAAGAGACCCAGTACTTC
>TRBD1|16|few|TRBV11-1|TRBJ2-2
CASSPKDRGDTGELFF
TGTGCCAGCAGCCCCAAGGACAGGGGCGACACCGGGGAGCTGTTTTTT
>TRBD1|16|NA|TRBV9|TRBJ2-2
CASSALTGGNTGELFF
TGTGCCAGCAGCGCATTGACAGGGGGAAACACCGGGGAGCTGTTTTTT
>NA|13|NA|TRBV5-6|TRBJ2-4
CASSPIGGNIQYF
TGTGCCAGCAGCCCCATCGGAGGAAACATTCAGTACTTC
>NA|15|NA|TRBV7-6|TRBJ1-5
CASSPSPDGNQPQHF
TGTGCCAGCAGCCCTAGCCCCGACGGTAATCAGCCCCAGCATTTT
>TRBD2|18|NA|TRBV9|TRBJ2-3
CASSVGLAGLAIADTQYF
TGTGCCAGCAGCGTAGGTCTAGCGGGGCTGGCTATCGCAGATACGCAGTATTTT
>NA|17|NA|TRBV9|TRBJ2-7
CASSPRGSGVEGYEQYF
TGTGCCAGCAGCCCGAGGGGGAGTGGCGTCGAGGGGTACGAGCAGTACTTC
>NA|15|NA|TRBV4-1|TRBJ2-1
CASSQVQGGNNEQFF
TGCGCCAGCAGCCAAGTGCAGGGGGGAAACAATGAGCAGTTCTTC
>NA|15|few|TRBV6-4|TRBJ1-6
CASSEWRDDNSPLHF
TGTGCCAGCAGTGAATGGCGGGATGATAATTCACCCCTCCACTTT
>TRBD1|15|NA|TRBV10-1|TRBJ1-6
CASSVDRGPNSPLHF
TGCGCCAGCAGTGTAGACAGGGGTCCAAATTCACCCCTCCACTTT
>NA|12|once|TRBV28|TRBJ1-2
CASTANHYGYTF
TGTGCCAGCACCGCGAATCACTATGGCTACACCTTC
>TRBD1|14|NA|TRBV28|TRBJ2-5
CASCPGGRKETQYF
TGTGCCAGCTGCCCAGGGGGTCGGAAGGAGACCCAGTACTTC
>NA|13|NA|TRBV5-1|TRBJ2-1
CASSNPPGGEQFF
TGCGCCAGCAGCAACCCCCCTGGCGGTGAGCAGTTCTTC
>NA|16|NA|TRBV6-2/TRBV6-3|TRBJ1-2
CASSDHMSTALYGYTF
TGTGCCAGCAGTGACCACATGTCGACAGCTTTATATGGCTACACCTTC
>NA|12|NA|TRBV28|TRBJ1-4
CASSFQDEKLFF
TGTGCCAGCAGTTTTCAGGATGAAAAACTGTTTTTT
>NA|16|NA|TRBV6-1|TRBJ1-2
CASSATGGRVDYGYTF
TGTGCCAGCAGTGCCACGGGAGGTAGGGTTGACTATGGCTACACCTTC
>TRBD2|20|few|TRBV14|TRBJ2-1
CASSQGPSGTSGLNYNEQFF
TGTGCCAGCAGCCAAGGTCCCTCCGGGACTAGCGGTTTAAACTACAATGAGCAGTTCTTC
>TRBD1|15|once|TRBV5-1|TRBJ2-7
CASSLVVTGHREQYF
TGCGCCAGCAGCTTGGTGGTGACAGGGCATCGCGAGCAGTACTTC
>NA|14|NA|TRBV4-3|TRBJ1-2
CASSQRGANYGYTF
TGCGCCAGCAGCCAACGGGGAGCTAACTATGGCTACACCTTC
>NA|15|NA|TRBV27|TRBJ1-3
CASSSYREPGNTIYF
TGTGCCAGCAGTTCGTACAGGGAGCCTGGAAACACCATATATTTT